The text below deals with one T cell receptor (beta chain). As yet, its antigen is unknown. Primers included in the PCR were 60 Vbeta and 13 Jbeta primers. Using immunoSEQ multiplex PCR, the repertoire was profiled, and TCRdb retains in-frame clones only, with some absent. The sample table includes around 37,000 clones. These donors, healthy bone marrow donors, were studied. The data were taken from a study of cytomegalovirus exposure and HLA in healthy donors. Across the whole study: A data release that came early held about 89 million unique TCRs from HLA-typed donors.

Study observations and caveats: Evidence from a later analysis indicated that most CMV-associated TCR beta chains looked HLA-restricted.

This receptor was taken from a human donor in good health. The sample comprised PBMCs.

The CDR3 here is CASSRQGTGEAYEQYF. CDR3 bases: TGTGCCAGCAGCCGCCAGGGAACAGGGGAAGCCTACGAGCAGTACTTC. The V gene is TRBV7-9, the J gene TRBJ2-7, with 7 bases fitting TRBD1. CDR3 length: 16 amino acids. CDR1 is SEHNR and CDR2 is FQNEAQ in the germline V gene (reference sequence). V lost 5 bases to trimming and J lost 2 bases; unmatched junction nucleotides: 12.